This T cell receptor beta chain was sequenced for a study of blood T cell repertoires in COVID-19. Study information: The samples span acute and convalescent COVID-19 from the United States, Italy and Spain. Sources were T cells, B-cell-depleted T cells, or PBMCs; the material itself was cDNA or gDNA.

Germline lookup yields CDR1 SGDLS and CDR2 YYNGEE. V was pared by 1 base and J by 4 bases, with 8 bases between. CDR3 length equals 13 residues. How the authors handled the data: The authors estimated nucleated cell counts from reference gene primer amplification. TCRdb's copy holds only in-frame clones and misses some; the assay was immunoSEQ multiplex PCR. The D gene and trimming were derived from the DNA, and the V and J assignments and clone size from that table. The data show some 190,000 clones, under 90% seen once. The V call is TRBV9, the J call TRBJ1-2; D not resolved. Material: peripheral blood. The receptor was derived from a human donor in a cohort sampled during active COVID-19. The CDR3 bases are TGTGCCAGCAGCGTAAGCGGCGGCTATGGCTACACCTTC. Translation gives CASSVSGGYGYTF.